The source of this T cell receptor beta chain is a study of T cells in women clearing cervical HPV infection. Study information: Cases' blood sampling followed lesion detection by median about 150 days (90 to 200). HLA type stays a possible confounder, typing being limited.

Regarding the study as a whole: T-cell numbers per sample were unknown and may explain richness differences.

On this clone itself: Its antigen remains unidentified.

Assay: immunoSEQ multiplex PCR; the TCRdb copy retains only in-frame clones and omits some. This listing includes under 20,000 clones. The sequencing input was blood buffy coat. The clonotype originates from a woman aged 18 to 69 with a cervical HPV16 infection that either progressed to CIN3+ or cleared (not recorded which).

This CDR3 reads CATSRDSYEQYF. Incomplete CDR3 DNA: TGTGCCACCAGCAGAGATAGCTACGAG. The rearrangement links TRBV15 to TRBJ2-7, with unresolved D. The read falls 3 residues short of the CDR3 end, and the missing part is taken from the germline J gene. CDR1 and CDR2 (germline): LNHNV, YYDKDF (reference sequence). Trimming cost V 0 bases and J 3 bases, with 3 bases left between them. The length of the CDR3 is 12 residues.